Each of the 29 T cell receptor beta chains below was sequenced from the same sample in a study of cytotoxic CD8 clonotypes in ibrutinib-treated CLL. TCRdb keeps only in-frame clones here, not all; method: immunoSEQ multiplex PCR. Among a few hundred thousand clones listed, more than 65% were seen once. The specimen comprised PBMCs, sampled before ibrutinib treatment. These receptors came from a human donor with chronic lymphocytic leukemia.

This sequence joins TRBV5-1 and TRBJ1-1; D call uncertain. CDR1 SGHRS and CDR2 YFSETQ come from the germline V gene. The ends were cut back, 0 bases at V and 3 bases at J, with 9 bases in the middle. The CDR3 is 14 residues long. The CDR3 nucleotides read TGCGCCAGCAGCTTGGGGCGCGGGGACACTGAAGCTTTCTTT. It is translated as CASSLGRGDTEAFF. Variable domain in full (rest from reference TRBV5-1 and TRBJ1-1): KAGVTQTPRYLIKTRGQQVTLSCSPISGHRSVSWYQQTPGQGLQFLFEYFSETQRNKGNFPGRFSGRQFSNSRSEMNVSTLELGDSALYLCASSLGRGDTEAFFGQGTRLTVV.

The genes are TRBV28 and TRBJ2-1; weak D call: TRBD2 (6 bases). The V and J ends lost 0 bases and 6 bases respectively, with 12 bases between them. CDR1 and CDR2 (germline): MDHEN, SYDVKM. The length of the CDR3 is 15 residues. DNA for the CDR3: TGTGCCAGCAGTTTATGGGGTCTGGAGGGCAATGAGCAGTTCTTC. Its translation is CASSLWGLEGNEQFF.

Comments on this clone: Other DNA sequences in this sample translate to the same CDR3. The chain combines TRBV18 with TRBJ1-1; D is perhaps TRBD1 (5 bases). There are 14 residues in the CDR3. Per the germline V gene, CDR1 is KGHSH and CDR2 is LQKENI. Trimming removed 1 base at V and 0 bases at J, with 6 bases between. In DNA form, the CDR3 reads TGTGCCAGCTCACCACAGGGGATGAACACTGAAGCTTTCTTT. Protein product: CASSPQGMNTEAFF.

V and J are TRBV11-2 and TRBJ2-7, with D maybe TRBD2 (7 bases). The CDR3 is 15 amino acids. The V end was cut by 7 bases, the J end by 4 bases, with 20 bases between. The germline V gene encodes CDR1 SGHAT and CDR2 FQNNGV. CDR3 residues: CASTLGGLVRYEQYF. The CDR3 nucleotides read TGTGCCAGCACCTTGGGGGGGCTCGTTCGGTACGAGCAGTACTTC.

In its sample, this clone was seen a few times. For the CDR3, the DNA is TGTGCCAGCTCACCAGGGGGCAAGGATACGCAGTATTTT. Its translation is CASSPGGKDTQYF. This chain uses TRBV18 with TRBJ2-3, with a possible D match to TRBD1 (6 bases). The CDR3 extends over 13 amino acids. The V end lost 2 bases, the J end lost 6 bases, and 9 bases lay between the germline ends. Germline-derived CDR1 and CDR2 are KGHSH and LQKENI.

This chain uses TRBV28 with TRBJ1-2; no clear D. The CDR3 covers 13 residues. V was cut by 2 bases and J by 3 bases, with 7 bases left in between. Germline V gene data show CDR1 as MDHEN and CDR2 as SYDVKM. The CDR3 reads CASSLVKDYGYTF. As DNA, the CDR3 is TGTGCCAGCAGTTTAGTAAAGGACTATGGCTACACCTTC.

This clone has only one observation. The chain couples TRBV25-1 to TRBJ1-4, with D possibly TRBD1 on 5 matching bases. Trimming removed 6 bases at V and 8 bases at J, with 13 bases between. The CDR3 covers 13 residues. CDR1 and CDR2 from the germline V gene are MGHDK and SYGVNS. In nucleotides, the CDR3 is TGTGCCAGCAGCGGGGGTGGGGGAGAAAAACTGTTTTTT. This translates into CASSGGGGEKLFF.

The J gene is TRBJ1-1, the V gene TRBV19, with no clear D. The CDR3 has 14 residues. CDR1 is LNHDA, CDR2 SQIVND, per germline (reference sequence). Trimming cost V 1 base and J 1 base, with 7 bases left between them. The chain's CDR3 is CASSIVYKNTEAFF. CDR3 nucleotide sequence: TGTGCCAGTAGTATAGTGTACAAGAACACTGAAGCTTTCTTT.

The gene calls are TRBV5-1 and TRBJ2-7, with a tentative D call TRBD2 (6 bases). Deletions cut 4 bases from V and 1 base from J, with 12 bases between. The CDR3 runs to 14 residues. In germline, CDR1 is SGHRS, CDR2 YFSETQ. CDR3 coding DNA: TGCGCCAGCAGCAGGCCGGGAGAATCCTACGAGCAGTACTTC. Residues: CASSRPGESYEQYF. Full variable domain (rest looked up from reference TRBV5-1 and TRBJ2-7): KAGVTQTPRYLIKTRGQQVTLSCSPISGHRSVSWYQQTPGQGLQFLFEYFSETQRNKGNFPGRFSGRQFSNSRSEMNVSTLELGDSALYLCASSRPGESYEQYFGPGTRLTVT.

The chain links TRBV30 to TRBJ2-1; 11 bases match TRBD2. With V trimmed by 4 bases and J by 3 bases, 8 bases remained unmatched. The CDR3 is made up of 16 amino acids. The germline CDR1 and CDR2 sequences are GTSNPN and SVGIG (reference sequence). Written as DNA, the CDR3 is TGTGCCTGGACACTTGGGACTAGCGGAGTCTACAATGAGCAGTTCTTC. Its protein product is CAWTLGTSGVYNEQFF.

The chain employs TRBV10-3 and TRBJ1-2; D gene unclear. Germline CDR1 and CDR2: ENHRY and SYGVKD. V lost 6 bases to trimming and J lost 3 bases, with 14 bases between them. This CDR3 has 14 residues. The CDR3 spells CAISSEPMDYGYTF. CDR3 bases: TGTGCCATCAGCAGTGAACCCATGGACTATGGCTACACCTTC.

The V call is TRBV5-6, the J call TRBJ2-3; the match to TRBD1 covers 7 bases. V shed 1 base, J shed 6 bases, and the junction held 2 bases outside the gene matches. This CDR3 is built from 13 residues. CDR1 and CDR2 from the germline V gene are SGHDT and YYEEEE. CDR3 DNA: TGTGCCAGCAGCTTGTCGGACAGGGATACGCAGTATTTT. Amino acids: CASSLSDRDTQYF. Full variable domain (remainder filled in from reference TRBV5-6 and TRBJ2-3): DAGVTQSPTHLIKTRGQQVTLRCSPKSGHDTVSWYQQALGQGPQFIFQYYEEEERQRGNFPDRFSGHQFPNYSSELNVNALLLGDSALYLCASSLSDRDTQYFGPGTRLTVL.

This chain connects TRBV25-1 to TRBJ2-5; D unresolved. CDR3 length: 14 amino acids. Trimming shortened V by 2 bases and J by 7 bases, and 14 bases separated the two germline ends. Germline-derived CDR1 and CDR2 are MGHDK and SYGVNS. The CDR3 DNA is TGTGCCAGCAGTGAAGAGGTATTTCGGCGGACCCAGTACTTC. Its translation: CASSEEVFRRTQYF.

The CDR3 loop is CASSFNRGRETQYF. Here the CDR3 DNA reads TGTGCCAGCAGCTTTAACAGGGGGCGGGAGACCCAGTACTTC. The chain couples TRBV7-2 to TRBJ2-5; 9 bases match TRBD1. V lost 3 bases to trimming and J lost 5 bases; unmatched junction nucleotides: 4. The CDR3 consists of 14 residues. Germline V CDR1 and CDR2: SGHTA, FQGNSA.

V usage is TRBV27 and J usage is TRBJ2-1; 10 nucleotides match TRBD2. With 5 bases clipped from V and 3 bases from J, the junction kept 16 bases outside the gene matches. The CDR3 length is 19 residues. Germline CDR1 reads MNHEY; CDR2 reads SMNVEV (reference sequence). CDR3 protein: CASSPPGLARHKFYNEQFF. CDR3 coding DNA: TGTGCCAGCAGTCCACCGGGACTAGCGCGACACAAGTTCTACAATGAGCAGTTCTTC.

The chain couples TRBV29-1 to TRBJ2-5; the match to TRBD1 covers 9 bases. Germline CDR1 reads SQVTM; CDR2 reads ANQGSEA. This CDR3 spans 14 amino acids. V lost 7 bases to trimming and J lost 5 bases; unmatched junction nucleotides: 11. The CDR3 reads CSASTGGARETQYF. The CDR3 DNA reads as TGCAGCGCATCAACAGGGGGCGCGAGGGAGACCCAGTACTTC.

This chain uses TRBV28 with TRBJ2-1, with TRBD2 identical over 13 bases. Germline V gene lookup returns CDR1 MDHEN and CDR2 SYDVKM. Trimming at V came to 6 bases and at J to 7 bases, leaving 9 bases not matched to a gene. This CDR3 is built from 16 residues. The CDR3, as DNA: TGTGCCAGCAGCCTACTAGCGGGAGGGCCGTTTAATGAGCAGTTCTTC. As protein: CASSLLAGGPFNEQFF.

This chain links TRBV29-1 with TRBJ2-1, with 10 bases lining up with TRBD2. Losses at the gene ends were 2 bases for V and 4 bases for J; bases not matched to a gene: 17. CDR1 and CDR2 (germline): SQVTM, ANQGSEA. This CDR3 is built from 19 residues. CDR3 DNA sequence: TGCAGCGTTGAAAACTTCCCTCTTCGAGCGGGAGGGATATACAATGAGCAGTTCTTC. Encoded protein: CSVENFPLRAGGIYNEQFF.

The rearrangement uses TRBV15 and TRBJ2-7, with D perhaps TRBD2 (5 bases). Germline V gives CDR1 LNHNV, CDR2 YYDKDF (reference sequence). This CDR3 spans 13 amino acids. V lost 5 bases and J 4 bases, leaving 12 bases between the germline ends. The CDR3 nucleotides read TGTGCCACCAGCGTCGGGGTGGAGTACGAGCAGTACTTC. Translation: CATSVGVEYEQYF.

This chain links TRBV4-2 with TRBJ2-7; 7 nucleotides line up with TRBD1. Germline CDR1 reads LGHNA; CDR2 reads YNFKEQ. The CDR3 sequence is 14 residues long. After removal of 2 bases from V and 5 bases from J, the junction contained 6 bases not matched to a gene. This CDR3 is CASSQQGVINEQYF. The CDR3 DNA reads as TGTGCCAGCAGCCAACAGGGGGTGATCAACGAGCAGTACTTC.

The chain is built from TRBV9 and TRBJ2-3; 8 bases are shared with TRBD2. The junction had 9 bases not matched to a gene; V was cut back by 2 bases and J by 4 bases. This CDR3 region has 16 residues. Germline CDR1 is SGDLS and CDR2 is YYNGEE. This chain's CDR3 is CASSVAPGLGPDTQYF. The CDR3 DNA is TGTGCCAGCAGCGTGGCGCCGGGACTAGGGCCAGATACGCAGTATTTT. Supplemented by reference TRBV9 and TRBJ2-3, the full variable domain reads DSGVTQTPKHLITATGQRVTLRCSPRSGDLSVYWYQQSLDQGLQFLIQYYNGEERAKGNILERFSAQQFPDLHSELNLSSLELGDSALYFCASSVAPGLGPDTQYFGPGTRLTVL.

This chain joins TRBV18 and TRBJ2-1; the match to TRBD2 covers 10 bases. The CDR3 length is 15 residues. Germline CDR1 and CDR2: KGHSH and LQKENI. Trimming removed 0 bases from V and 9 bases from J; junction bases left unmatched: 5. Written as DNA, the CDR3 is TGTGCCAGCTCACCACCCAGCGGGAGGGCAGGTGAGCAGTTCTTC. Encoded protein: CASSPPSGRAGEQFF.

The V and J genes are TRBV6-4 and TRBJ2-3; D gene unclear. V lost 3 bases and J lost 2, with 6 bases in between. In germline, CDR1 is MRHNA, CDR2 SNTAGT. This CDR3 has 13 residues. The CDR3 nucleotides are TGTGCCAGCAGTGAAGTCTTCACAGATACGCAGTATTTT. Translated, it gives CASSEVFTDTQYF.

The J gene is TRBJ2-3, the V gene TRBV7-2, with 11 bases that match TRBD2. Trimming at V came to 5 bases and at J to 3 bases, leaving 7 bases not matched to a gene. Germline CDR1 is SGHTA and CDR2 is FQGNSA. The CDR3 has 16 residues. The CDR3 nucleotides are TGTGCCAGCAGCCCTAGATGGACTAGCGGGACAGATACGCAGTATTTT. This translates into CASSPRWTSGTDTQYF.

This clone was detected once. The chain has TRBV9 and TRBJ2-3; D possibly corresponds to TRBD2 (6 bases). Germline CDR1 is SGDLS and CDR2 is YYNGEE. The CDR3 loop spans 16 amino acids. Trimming took 2 bases from V and 0 from J, leaving 13 bases between them. The CDR3 DNA follows: TGTGCCAGCAGCGTCGGGGCGGACTATAGCACAGATACGCAGTATTTT. This translates into CASSVGADYSTDTQYF.

This clone occurred a few times. In nucleotides, the CDR3 is TGTGCCAGCAGTTTGGCCGGGACACAGTATCAGCCCCAGCATTTT. Encoded protein: CASSLAGTQYQPQHF. The chain uses TRBV28 and TRBJ1-5; possibly TRBD1 for D (6 bases). The CDR3 is made up of 15 amino acids. The germline CDR1 and CDR2 sequences are MDHEN and SYDVKM. The germline V and J ends were trimmed by 3 bases and 5 bases, with 14 bases remaining between them.

The chain recombines TRBV14 with TRBJ2-7; D unclear. This CDR3 contains 12 residues. With 0 bases removed from V and 8 bases from J, the gap between germline ends came to 8 bases. Germline assignment: CDR1 SGHDN and CDR2 FVKESK. The CDR3 nucleotides read TGTGCCAGCAGCCAAGACCGACCGAAGCAGTACTTC. This codes for CASSQDRPKQYF. The complete variable domain, with remaining parts taken from reference TRBV14 and TRBJ2-7, reads EAGVTQFPSHSVIEKGQTVTLRCDPISGHDNLYWYRRVMGKEIKFLLHFVKESKQDESGMPNNRFLAERTGGTYSTLKVQPAELEDSGVYFCASSQDRPKQYFGPGTRLTVT.

The J gene is TRBJ2-1, the V gene TRBV6-6; no reliable D call. Per the germline V gene, CDR1 is MNHNY and CDR2 is SVGAGI (reference sequence). V was shortened by 5 bases and J by 4 bases, with 12 bases between the two germline ends. CDR3 size: 14 residues. For the CDR3, the DNA is TGTGCCAGCAGTCCTCAACGTACGTACAATGAGCAGTTCTTC. As protein: CASSPQRTYNEQFF.

CDR3 region: CASSWQETQYF. The CDR3 DNA follows: TGCGCCAGCAGCTGGCAAGAGACCCAGTACTTC. The chain has TRBV4-1 and TRBJ2-5; D not resolved. Per germline, CDR1 MGHRA and CDR2 YSYEKL. CDR3 size: 11 residues. The V and J ends lost 5 bases and 2 bases respectively, with 3 bases between them.